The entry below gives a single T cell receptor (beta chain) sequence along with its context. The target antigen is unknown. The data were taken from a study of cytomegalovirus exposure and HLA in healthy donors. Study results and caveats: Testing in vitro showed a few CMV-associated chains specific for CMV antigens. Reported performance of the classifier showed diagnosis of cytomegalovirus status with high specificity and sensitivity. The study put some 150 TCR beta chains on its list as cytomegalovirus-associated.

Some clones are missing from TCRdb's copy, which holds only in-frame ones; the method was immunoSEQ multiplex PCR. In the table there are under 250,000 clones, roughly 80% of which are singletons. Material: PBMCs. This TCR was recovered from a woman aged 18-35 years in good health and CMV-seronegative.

Written as DNA, the CDR3 is TGTGCCAGCAGTACCAGGACGCGAGGAGAGGAGACCCAGTACTTC. Translation: CASSTRTRGEETQYF. The chain uses TRBV27 and TRBJ2-5; no firm D call. CDR1 and CDR2 (germline): MNHEY, SMNVEV (reference sequence). Trimming removed 5 bases from V and 5 bases from J, with 18 bases in between. The length of the CDR3 is 15 residues.